The rows below give T cell receptor beta chains drawn from one sample of a study of T cell changes during pregnancy in multiple sclerosis. Sequenced by immunoSEQ multiplex PCR; TCRdb stores in-frame clones only, minus some. This table holds some 14,000 clones, approximately 83% found once. This sample comprised CD8+ T cells from peripheral blood mononuclear cells, obtained after pregnancy. These receptors were taken from a female donor in good health, enrolled as a control in a pregnancy study. The CDR3 runs from the conserved cysteine through the conserved F or W. A D gene is named only where the DNA matches it firmly. Clone size is shown for a subset of rows, as once, few, many or a class of expanded clone.

abundance	d_gene	v_gene	j_gene	CDR3nt	CDR3aa
few	-	TRBV6-1	TRBJ2-1	TGTGCCAGCAGTGAGACACGCATTGAGGGTGATGAGCAGTTCTTC	CASSETRIEGDEQFF
few	-	TRBV9	TRBJ1-2	TGTGCCAGCAGCGCCAGGGGATATGGCTACACCTTC	CASSARGYGYTF
-	TRBD2	TRBV6-5	TRBJ2-7	TGTGCCAGCAGTTACGCGGGACTAGGTAACGAGCAGTACTTC	CASSYAGLGNEQYF
-	TRBD1	TRBV4-2	TRBJ2-2	TGTGCCAGCAGCCAAACAGGGGAAAACACCGGGGAGCTGTTTTTT	CASSQTGENTGELFF
-	-	TRBV28	TRBJ1-5	TGTGCCAGCAGTTTAATTGTAACAGGGATATATCAGCCCCAGCATTTT	CASSLIVTGIYQPQHF
-	TRBD1	TRBV18	TRBJ1-5	TGTGCCAGCTCATTCCGACAGGGGGACAATCAGCCCCAGCATTTT	CASSFRQGDNQPQHF
-	TRBD2	TRBV30	TRBJ2-1	TGTGCCTGGAGCGGAGCGGGAAGTGAGCAGTTCTTC	CAWSGAGSEQFF
-	-	TRBV27	TRBJ1-1	TGTGCCAGCAGTTTTAGGAGGGTTAACACTGAAGCTTTCTTT	CASSFRRVNTEAFF
-	-	TRBV5-1	TRBJ2-7	TGCGCCAGCAGCTTGGCCGTTAGTTACGAGCAGTACTTC	CASSLAVSYEQYF
-	TRBD2	TRBV19	TRBJ2-5	TGTGCCAGTAGTATATCGGGAGGGTGGCAAGAGACCCAGTACTTC	CASSISGGWQETQYF
-	TRBD2	TRBV4-2	TRBJ2-3	TGTGCCAGCAGCCAGGGACTAGCGGGGGGGCCAGATACGCAGTATTTT	CASSQGLAGGPDTQYF
-	-	TRBV9	TRBJ2-1	TGTGCCAGCAGCGCGGGGGGCTCGGAAGTTTACAATGAGCAGTTCTTC	CASSAGGSEVYNEQFF
-	TRBD1	TRBV5-1	TRBJ1-1	TGCGCCAGCAGCTTACAACAGGGGGCGGCGAACACTGAAGCTTTCTTT	CASSLQQGAANTEAFF
-	-	TRBV10-3	TRBJ2-7	TGTGCCATCAGGGGGAGGAAGGGCGAGCAGTACTTC	CAIRGRKGEQYF
-	-	TRBV5-1	TRBJ1-3	TGCGCCAGCAGCTCGGACAGTGGCTCTGGAAACACCATATATTTT	CASSSDSGSGNTIYF
-	-	TRBV7-3	TRBJ2-1	TGTGCCAGCAGCTTAGATAGCCAACGCGAAAATGAGCAGTTCTTC	CASSLDSQRENEQFF
-	-	TRBV12-5	TRBJ1-5	TGTGCTAGTGGTTTGGAAGTCGGTCAGCCCCAGCATTTT	CASGLEVGQPQHF
-	TRBD2	TRBV27	TRBJ2-1	TGTGCCAGCAGTCTCAGCGGGGGGGCCTTGAATGAGCAGTTCTTC	CASSLSGGALNEQFF
once	-	TRBV9	TRBJ2-3	TGTGCCAGCAGCCCCCTTAGCACAGATACGCAGTATTTT	CASSPLSTDTQYF
-	-	TRBV7-9	TRBJ2-5	TGTGCCAGCAGCTTAGTATCCACGGGGTTAGAGACCCAGTACTTC	CASSLVSTGLETQYF
-	TRBD1	TRBV28	TRBJ2-7	TGTGCCAGCAGTTTAGTTGGACAGGGGGCAAGGGAGCAGTACTTC	CASSLVGQGAREQYF
-	TRBD2	TRBV9	TRBJ2-3	TGTGCCAGCAGCGGACTTTCTAGCGGGAACACAGATACGCAGTATTTT	CASSGLSSGNTDTQYF
-	TRBD2	TRBV4-1	TRBJ2-3	TGCGCCAGCAGCCAAGTTGCCCTAGCGGGAGGTAGCACAGATACGCAGTATTTT	CASSQVALAGGSTDTQYF
-	-	TRBV5-1	TRBJ1-1	TGCGCCAGCAGCTTGGCTTGGCGGGCACCACTGAACACTGAAGCTTTCTTT	CASSLAWRAPLNTEAFF
-	-	TRBV15	TRBJ2-4	TGTGCCACCAGTCAGCGGAGGGACATTCAGTACTTC	CATSQRRDIQYF
-	-	TRBV4-1	TRBJ2-5	TGCGCCAGCAGCCAAGAGGGTGGCGGTTTCAATCAAGAGACCCAGTACTTC	CASSQEGGGFNQETQYF
-	TRBD2	TRBV7-9	TRBJ2-5	TGTGCCAGCAGCTTAGCCCATGGACTAGCGGGGGAAATTGGAGAGACCCAGTACTTC	CASSLAHGLAGEIGETQYF
-	-	TRBV12-5	TRBJ1-1	TGTGCTAGTGGTTTGTCGAACATGAACACTGAAGCTTTCTTT	CASGLSNMNTEAFF
-	TRBD2	TRBV4-2	TRBJ2-7	TGTGCCAGCAGGCAGCTAGCGGGAGGGGGCGAGCAGTACTTC	CASRQLAGGGEQYF
few	-	TRBV29-1	TRBJ1-1	TGCAGCGTTTCTAGGTGGGTAAGAACTGAAGCTTTCTTT	CSVSRWVRTEAFF
-	TRBD2	TRBV6-1	TRBJ2-1	TGTGCCAGCAGTGAGATAGCGGGGGCCGATGGTGAGCAGTTCTTC	CASSEIAGADGEQFF